This entry is about one TCR beta chain. Its antigen is currently unknown. Trimming shortened V by 7 bases and J by 4 bases, and 16 bases separated the two germline ends. The CDR3 length is 15 residues. Per the germline V gene, CDR1 is MNHNS and CDR2 is SASEGT. Profiling relied on immunoSEQ multiplex PCR, and the TCRdb table lists in-frame clones only, not all of them. The sample carries under 200,000 clones, roughly 94% recorded once. The data derive from a study of OX40 agonist ivuxolimab in advanced cancers. Across the whole study: Prior anti-PD-1, anti-PD-L1 or anti-CTLA-4 therapy was allowed; roughly 40% had some.

Study findings and constraints: Undetermined was the antigen specificity of the expanded peripheral T cells. In general, CD8+ T cells held more expanded clones than CD4+ did, on average. A proportion of nonresponders additionally exhibited low normalized T-cell clonal expansion.

The chain carries TRBV6-1 and TRBJ2-2, with no clear D. The sequencing here drew on CD4+ or CD8+ T cells sorted from blood, taken in a trial of the OX40 agonist ivuxolimab. This clonotype was obtained from an adult with an advanced solid tumor such as melanoma, head and neck, liver or kidney cancer. The CDR3 DNA is TGTGCCAGCATGACGGAGCGTTCCTTCACCGGGGAGCTGTTTTTT. Protein sequence: CASMTERSFTGELFF.